This TCR beta chain originates from a study of beta chain features in type 1 diabetes. Whole-study results and caveats: A moderate, significant TCRB CDR3 shortening appeared in type 1 diabetes across four CD4+ subsets. Sequencing of cDNA might inflate the share of cells that strongly express TCR.

The germline gives CDR1 PRHDT, CDR2 FYEKMQ (reference sequence). The CDR3 is 15 residues long. Deletions cut 5 bases from V and 3 bases from J, with 16 bases between. The authors reverse transcribed all of the isolated RNA, so sequencing captured expressed TCRB transcripts. TCRdb keeps only in-frame clones here, not all; method: immunoSEQ multiplex PCR. The sample gives 900,000 or so clones, 17% of which show up once; around 0.02% is in the top ten. This clone was seen a handful of times. As yet, its antigen is unknown. This sequence originates from a woman under 30 in good health. Sequenced input: naive CD4+ T cells from blood. The V gene is TRBV13, the J gene TRBJ2-5; D remains ambiguous. The CDR3 protein is CASSPKGTLEETQYF. The CDR3 DNA reads TGTGCCAGCAGCCCCAAGGGAACATTAGAAGAGACCCAGTACTTC.